This TCR beta chain was obtained from a study of blood T cell repertoires in COVID-19. Overall study: Samples came from the United States, Italy and Spain, spanning acute and convalescent COVID-19. T cells, B-cell-depleted T cells, or PBMCs supplied cDNA or gDNA.

Per the study methods: Estimates of nucleated cell counts were drawn from the amplification of reference gene primers. Sequenced by immunoSEQ multiplex PCR; TCRdb stores in-frame clones only, minus some. Clone size and the V and J calls come from that table; the DNA yielded D and trimming. The sample consists of 250,000 or so clones, about 90% of them appearing once. The junction had 6 bases not matched to a gene; V was cut back by 6 bases and J by 5 bases. CDR1 MNHEY and CDR2 SVGAGI come from the germline V gene. This CDR3 has 14 amino acids. The sample taken for sequencing was peripheral blood. The V and J genes are TRBV6-5 and TRBJ2-5; 10 bases match TRBD1. The sequence came from an elderly man with acute or convalescent COVID-19. The DNA for the CDR3 is TGTGCCAGCAGAAGACAGGGGGCAGGTGAGACCCAGTACTTC. This encodes CASRRQGAGETQYF.